This T cell receptor (beta chain) was captured in a study of T cells in Graves' hyperthyroidism and ophthalmopathy. Amplification of TCR beta CDR3 regions used RNA as the template. Primed by the HTBI set, a first-round RT-PCR was run on the TCR CDR3. TCRdb re-called the multiplex PCR reads through MiXCR, storing one row per CDR3 protein. The table has around 540,000 distinct CDR3 sequences, around 15% seen once. The V and J ends lost 5 bases and 8 bases respectively, with 21 bases between them. Germline assignment: CDR1 MDHEN and CDR2 SYDVKM. The length of the CDR3 is 15 residues. The sample holds a few counts of this clonotype.

The sample was blood. The chain joins TRBV28 to TRBJ1-2, with a possible D match to TRBD1 (6 bases). This receptor was obtained from a woman aged 25 to 39 with Graves' ophthalmopathy. The CDR3 spells CASSTPGHQRRGYTF. The CDR3 coding sequence is TGTGCCAGCAGTACTCCGGGACACCAGAGAAGGGGCTACACCTTC.